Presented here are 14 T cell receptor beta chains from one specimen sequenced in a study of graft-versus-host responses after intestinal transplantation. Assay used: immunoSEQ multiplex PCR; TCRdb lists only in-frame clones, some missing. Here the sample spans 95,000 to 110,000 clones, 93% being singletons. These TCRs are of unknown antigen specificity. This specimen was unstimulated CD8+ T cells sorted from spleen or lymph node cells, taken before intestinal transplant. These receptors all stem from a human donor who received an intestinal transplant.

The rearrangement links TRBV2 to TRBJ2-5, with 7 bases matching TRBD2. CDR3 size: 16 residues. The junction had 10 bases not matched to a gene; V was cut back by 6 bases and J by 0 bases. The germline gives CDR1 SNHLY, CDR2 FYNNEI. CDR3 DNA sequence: TGTGCCAGCAGGGCCCCTAGCGGCTACCACCAAGAGACCCAGTACTTC. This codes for CASRAPSGYHQETQYF. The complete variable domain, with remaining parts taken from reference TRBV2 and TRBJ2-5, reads EPEVTQTPSHQVTQMGQEVILRCVPISNHLYFYWYRQILGQKVEFLVSFYNNEISEKSEIFDDQFSVERPDGSNFTLKIRSTKLEDSAMYFCASRAPSGYHQETQYFGPGTRLLVL.

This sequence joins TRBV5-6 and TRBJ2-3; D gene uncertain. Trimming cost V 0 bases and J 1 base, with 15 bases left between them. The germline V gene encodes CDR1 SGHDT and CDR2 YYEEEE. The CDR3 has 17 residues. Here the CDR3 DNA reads TGTGCCAGCAGCTTGGTTGGGTTGTTAATAGGCACAGATACGCAGTATTTT. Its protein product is CASSLVGLLIGTDTQYF.

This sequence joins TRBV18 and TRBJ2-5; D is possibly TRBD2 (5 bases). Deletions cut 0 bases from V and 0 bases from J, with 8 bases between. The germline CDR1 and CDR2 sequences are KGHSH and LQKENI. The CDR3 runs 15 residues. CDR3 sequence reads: CASSPPGVNQETQYF. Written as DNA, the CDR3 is TGTGCCAGCTCACCACCCGGGGTTAACCAAGAGACCCAGTACTTC.

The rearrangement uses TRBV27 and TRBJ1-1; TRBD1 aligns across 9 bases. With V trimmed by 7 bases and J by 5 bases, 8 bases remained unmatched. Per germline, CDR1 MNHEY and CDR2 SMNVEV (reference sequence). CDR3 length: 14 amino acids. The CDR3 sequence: CASKLQGAGTEAFF. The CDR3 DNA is TGTGCCAGCAAACTACAGGGGGCAGGAACTGAAGCTTTCTTT.

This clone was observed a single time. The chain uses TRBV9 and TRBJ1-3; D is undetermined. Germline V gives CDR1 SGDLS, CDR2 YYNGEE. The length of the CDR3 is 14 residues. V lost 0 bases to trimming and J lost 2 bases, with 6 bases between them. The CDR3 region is CASSVGDPGNTIYF. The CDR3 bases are TGTGCCAGCAGCGTAGGGGATCCTGGAAACACCATATATTTT. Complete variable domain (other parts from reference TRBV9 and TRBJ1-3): DSGVTQTPKHLITATGQRVTLRCSPRSGDLSVYWYQQSLDQGLQFLIQYYNGEERAKGNILERFSAQQFPDLHSELNLSSLELGDSALYFCASSVGDPGNTIYFGEGSWLTVV.

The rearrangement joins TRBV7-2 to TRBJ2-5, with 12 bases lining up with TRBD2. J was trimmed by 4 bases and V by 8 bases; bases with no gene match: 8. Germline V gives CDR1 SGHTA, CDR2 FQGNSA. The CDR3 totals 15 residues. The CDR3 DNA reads TGTGCCAGCGGCCGGACTAGCGGGGAGGGAGAGACCCAGTACTTC. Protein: CASGRTSGEGETQYF.

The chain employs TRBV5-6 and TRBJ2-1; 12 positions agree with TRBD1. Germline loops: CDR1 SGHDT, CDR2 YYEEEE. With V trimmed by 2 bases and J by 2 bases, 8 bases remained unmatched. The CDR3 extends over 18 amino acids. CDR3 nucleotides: TGTGCCAGCAGCTTTGGGACAGGGGGCCGCGTGGCCTACAATGAGCAGTTCTTC. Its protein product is CASSFGTGGRVAYNEQFF.

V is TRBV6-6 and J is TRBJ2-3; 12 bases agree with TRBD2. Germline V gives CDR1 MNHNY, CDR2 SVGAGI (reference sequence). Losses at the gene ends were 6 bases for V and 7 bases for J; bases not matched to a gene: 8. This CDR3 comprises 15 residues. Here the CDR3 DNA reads TGTGCCAGCAGGCCACTAGCGGGGGGCTTATATACGCAGTATTTT. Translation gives CASRPLAGGLYTQYF.

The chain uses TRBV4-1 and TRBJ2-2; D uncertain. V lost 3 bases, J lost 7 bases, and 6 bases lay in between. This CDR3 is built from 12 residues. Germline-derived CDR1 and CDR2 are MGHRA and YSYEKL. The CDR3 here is CASSHLGGELFF. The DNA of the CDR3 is TGCGCCAGCAGCCACCTGGGCGGGGAGCTGTTTTTT.

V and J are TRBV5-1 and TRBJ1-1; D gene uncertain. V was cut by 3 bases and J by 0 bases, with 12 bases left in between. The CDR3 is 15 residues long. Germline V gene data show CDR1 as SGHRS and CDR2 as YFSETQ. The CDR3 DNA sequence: TGCGCCAGCAGCTATCTCCCAGATTTGAACACTGAAGCTTTCTTT. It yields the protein CASSYLPDLNTEAFF.

CDR3 sequence: CAIRADSYNEQFF. In DNA form, the CDR3 reads TGTGCCATCAGGGCGGACTCCTACAATGAGCAGTTCTTC. This chain connects TRBV10-3 to TRBJ2-1; D is uncertain. The CDR3 is 13 amino acids. V was trimmed by 6 bases and J by 0 bases, leaving 6 bases between them. Germline assignment: CDR1 ENHRY and CDR2 SYGVKD.

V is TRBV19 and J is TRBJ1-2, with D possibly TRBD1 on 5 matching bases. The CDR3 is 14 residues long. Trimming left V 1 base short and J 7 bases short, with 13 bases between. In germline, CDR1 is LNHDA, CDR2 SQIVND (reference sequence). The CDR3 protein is CASSIVWGSGGYTF. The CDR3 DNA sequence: TGTGCCAGTAGTATAGTTTGGGGGTCCGGTGGCTACACCTTC.

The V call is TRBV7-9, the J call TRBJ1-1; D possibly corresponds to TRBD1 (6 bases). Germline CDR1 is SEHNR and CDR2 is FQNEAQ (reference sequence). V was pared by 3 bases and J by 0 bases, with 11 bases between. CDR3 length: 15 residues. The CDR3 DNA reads TGTGCCAGCAGCTTCCATGACAGGCTGAACACTGAAGCTTTCTTT. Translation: CASSFHDRLNTEAFF.

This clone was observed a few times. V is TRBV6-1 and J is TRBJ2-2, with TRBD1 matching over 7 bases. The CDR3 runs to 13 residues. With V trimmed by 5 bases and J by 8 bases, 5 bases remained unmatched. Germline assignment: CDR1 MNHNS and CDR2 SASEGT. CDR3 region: CASSTTGVGELFF. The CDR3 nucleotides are TGTGCCAGCAGTACCACAGGGGTTGGGGAGCTGTTTTTT.